The present T cell receptor (beta chain) was sequenced within a study of cytomegalovirus exposure and HLA in healthy donors. Background on the study: Drawn from HLA-typed donors, 83 million or so unique TCRs were held in an early data release. Falling in the Caucasian-associated ancestry cluster were about four fifths of around 370 genotyped donors.

In its sample, this clone was seen once. Its specificity is unknown. PCR was performed using 60 Vbeta and 13 Jbeta primers. Sequencing was performed with immunoSEQ multiplex PCR; in TCRdb, only in-frame clones are kept and a portion is missing. This sample has 75,000 to 95,000 clones, with nearly 80% found just once. The CDR3 extends over 17 amino acids. Germline CDR1 and CDR2: KGHSH and LQKENI. Trimming left V 3 bases short and J 1 base short, with 16 bases between. Study-wide results and limits: The Asian-associated ancestry cluster reportedly had fewer N-insertions than the roughly 720-donor mean in a later analysis.

The chain employs TRBV18 and TRBJ2-1, with no clear D. This clonotype was sampled from a woman aged 40 to 50 in good health and CMV-seropositive. Sequenced sample: PBMCs. The CDR3 sequence is CASSPPFLEMSYNEQFF. CDR3 sequence (DNA): TGTGCCAGCTCACCGCCGTTTCTCGAGATGTCCTACAATGAGCAGTTCTTC.